Below are 16 T cell receptor beta chains sequenced from a single sample in a study of beta chain features in type 1 diabetes. Study findings and constraints: Shortening of TCRB CDR3s, moderate but significant, appeared in all four CD4+ subsets of Type 1 diabetes patients.

Expressed TCRB transcripts were sequenced, since all the RNA that had been isolated was reverse transcribed. The assay was immunoSEQ multiplex PCR, and TCRdb's table has in-frame clones only and misses some. The table lists about 300,000 clones, 13% of them singletons, with roughly 0.015% in the top ten. Antigen specificity for these receptors is unknown. Input material: naive CD4+ T cells from blood. The receptor source for this set is a woman between 18 and 30 years old with type 1 diabetes.

The V call is TRBV7-2, the J call TRBJ2-1, with 9 bases identical to TRBD2. The CDR3 has 16 amino acids. The junction had 14 bases not matched to a gene; V was cut back by 5 bases and J by 9 bases. CDR1 is SGHTA and CDR2 is FQGNSA in the germline V gene. The CDR3 sequence: CASSPQSSGSFGEQFF. CDR3 nucleotide sequence: TGTGCCAGCAGCCCCCAGAGTAGCGGGAGCTTCGGTGAGCAGTTCTTC.

This clone was picked up a small number of times. The chain joins TRBV5-1 to TRBJ2-5, with 9 bases that match TRBD1. The CDR3 sequence is 14 residues long. V shed 4 bases, J shed 1 base, and the junction held 2 bases outside the gene matches. Germline CDR1 and CDR2: SGHRS and YFSETQ. In DNA, the CDR3 is TGCGCCAGCAGCAGGGACAGGGCCCAAGAGACCCAGTACTTC. Amino acids: CASSRDRAQETQYF. Filled out from reference TRBV5-1 and TRBJ2-5, the complete variable domain reads KAGVTQTPRYLIKTRGQQVTLSCSPISGHRSVSWYQQTPGQGLQFLFEYFSETQRNKGNFPGRFSGRQFSNSRSEMNVSTLELGDSALYLCASSRDRAQETQYFGPGTRLLVL.

This sequence joins TRBV15 and TRBJ1-5; maybe TRBD1 (5 bases). Germline-derived CDR1 and CDR2 are LNHNV and YYDKDF (reference sequence). Trimming removed 0 bases from V and 3 bases from J, with 12 bases in between. The CDR3 is 16 amino acids. CDR3 in DNA: TGTGCCACCAGCAGAGATCCGGGGGGGACCAATCAGCCCCAGCATTTT. It is translated as CATSRDPGGTNQPQHF.

This clone was seen only a few times. The chain links TRBV18 to TRBJ2-7; D gene ambiguous. V lost 3 bases and J 3 bases, leaving 9 bases between the germline ends. The CDR3 is 13 amino acids. From germline, CDR1 is KGHSH and CDR2 LQKENI. CDR3 sequence (DNA): TGTGCCAGCTCACCCGGTAGTTTCTACGAGCAGTACTTC. Translated: CASSPGSFYEQYF.

The chain couples TRBV5-1 to TRBJ2-1; maybe TRBD1 (5 bases). The CDR3 sequence is 13 residues long. Trimming took 3 bases from V and 9 from J, leaving 13 bases between them. Looked up from germline, CDR1 is SGHRS and CDR2 is YFSETQ. DNA of the CDR3: TGCGCCAGCAGCTCCTTAGGGGCGAGTGAGCAGTTCTTC. This encodes CASSSLGASEQFF.

This clone has a handful of counts. The V and J genes are TRBV28 and TRBJ2-1; D perhaps matches TRBD2 (6 bases). CDR3 length: 13 amino acids. V gave up 4 bases and J gave up 10 bases, with 14 bases separating them. Germline CDR1 and CDR2: MDHEN and SYDVKM. The CDR3 is CASSSSLAGEQFF. Written as DNA, the CDR3 is TGTGCCAGCAGTTCGTCCCTGGCGGGGGAGCAGTTCTTC.

This clone has more than one count but fewer than ten. This sample also contains other DNA sequences that code for the same CDR3. The gene calls are TRBV18 and TRBJ2-5; D is unresolved. The germline V gene encodes CDR1 KGHSH and CDR2 LQKENI. The CDR3 runs to 12 residues. Trimming pared 3 bases from V and 5 bases from J, leaving 7 bases between. This CDR3 reads CASSPPGETQYF. CDR3 coding DNA: TGTGCCAGCTCACCCCCCGGGGAGACCCAGTACTTC.

This rearrangement joins TRBV9 to TRBJ2-3; TRBD2 matches 9 bases. With V trimmed by 0 bases and J by 5 bases, 7 bases remained unmatched. This CDR3 region has 16 residues. Germline V CDR1 and CDR2: SGDLS, YYNGEE. The CDR3 loop reads CASSVGRAGGGDTQYF. In DNA, the CDR3 is TGTGCCAGCAGCGTAGGTCGAGCGGGGGGCGGAGATACGCAGTATTTT.

This clone has more than one count but fewer than ten. V and J are TRBV30 and TRBJ1-2; 8 bases line up with TRBD1. The CDR3 has 18 amino acids. CDR1 and CDR2 from the germline V gene are GTSNPN and SVGIG (reference sequence). Germline trimming cut 4 bases from V and 1 base from J; bases unmatched to any gene: 17. Here the CDR3 DNA reads TGTGCCTGGAAAAGACCGGGACAGGCTCCATTAAGTAACTATGGCTACACCTTC. Translating gives CAWKRPGQAPLSNYGYTF.

This clone was observed a few times. The CDR3 DNA is TGCAGCGTAGGGACTGGGCAAGAGACCCAGTACTTC. Translation gives CSVGTGQETQYF. The gene calls are TRBV29-1 and TRBJ2-5; perhaps TRBD2 as D (6 bases). Looked up from germline, CDR1 is SQVTM and CDR2 is ANQGSEA. V was cut by 6 bases and J by 2 bases, with 10 bases left in between. There are 12 residues in the CDR3.

This clone was picked up a small number of times. This chain uses TRBV12-5 with TRBJ2-3; D not resolved. Germline lookup yields CDR1 LGHNT and CDR2 FRNRAP. Trimming took off 3 bases at V and 3 bases at J, with 4 bases between the two ends. This CDR3 spans 12 amino acids. The DNA of the CDR3 is TGTGCTAGTGGTTTCGGTACAGATACGCAGTATTTT. Residues: CASGFGTDTQYF.

There are a few counts of this clone. V and J are TRBV19 and TRBJ2-5; D possibly corresponds to TRBD1 (6 bases). CDR3 size: 14 residues. Trimming removed 5 bases from V and 1 base from J, with 11 bases in between. Germline V gene sequence: CDR1 LNHDA, CDR2 SQIVND (reference sequence). CDR3 residues: CASSEQGFQETQYF. CDR3 DNA: TGTGCCAGTAGTGAACAGGGTTTCCAAGAGACCCAGTACTTC.

This chain joins TRBV19 and TRBJ1-1, with 7 bases aligning to TRBD1. The V gene's germline CDR1 is LNHDA and CDR2 SQIVND (reference sequence). The CDR3 has 14 amino acids. The V gene end was trimmed by 4 bases and the J gene end by 1 base; junction bases not matched to a gene: 3. CDR3 sequence (DNA): TGTGCCAGTAGTACGGACAGGTCGAACACTGAAGCTTTCTTT. It yields the protein CASSTDRSNTEAFF.

This rearrangement joins TRBV5-4 to TRBJ2-3; 10 bases are a match to TRBD2. This CDR3 is built from 16 residues. Germline trimming cut 3 bases from V and 2 bases from J; bases unmatched to any gene: 6. The germline V gene encodes CDR1 SGHNT and CDR2 YYREEE (reference sequence). CDR3 nucleotides: TGTGCCAGCAGCTATAGACTAGCGGGTACCACAGATACGCAGTATTTT. It is translated as CASSYRLAGTTDTQYF.

Only a few counts were recorded for this clone. The V and J genes are TRBV5-4 and TRBJ2-1, with 9 bases aligning to TRBD2. The CDR3 covers 14 residues. J lost 3 bases, V lost 7 bases, and 5 bases had no gene match. Germline V CDR1 and CDR2: SGHNT, YYREEE (reference sequence). The CDR3 loop is CASGTSRSYNEQFF. As DNA, the CDR3 is TGTGCCAGCGGGACTAGCAGGAGCTACAATGAGCAGTTCTTC. Together with reference TRBV5-4 and TRBJ2-1, the CDR3 gives the full variable domain: ETGVTQSPTHLIKTRGQQVTLRCSSQSGHNTVSWYQQALGQGPQFIFQYYREEENGRGNFPPRFSGLQFPNYSSELNVNALELDDSALYLCASGTSRSYNEQFFGPGTRLTVL.

The genes are TRBV12-5 and TRBJ2-2; possibly TRBD2 for D (6 bases). CDR3 length: 13 residues. Germline CDR1 LGHNT, CDR2 FRNRAP. V shed 11 bases and J shed 0 bases, with 10 bases lying between them. The CDR3 nucleotides read TGTGCTGGAGGGATGTCGAACACCGGGGAGCTGTTTTTT. It codes for CAGGMSNTGELFF.